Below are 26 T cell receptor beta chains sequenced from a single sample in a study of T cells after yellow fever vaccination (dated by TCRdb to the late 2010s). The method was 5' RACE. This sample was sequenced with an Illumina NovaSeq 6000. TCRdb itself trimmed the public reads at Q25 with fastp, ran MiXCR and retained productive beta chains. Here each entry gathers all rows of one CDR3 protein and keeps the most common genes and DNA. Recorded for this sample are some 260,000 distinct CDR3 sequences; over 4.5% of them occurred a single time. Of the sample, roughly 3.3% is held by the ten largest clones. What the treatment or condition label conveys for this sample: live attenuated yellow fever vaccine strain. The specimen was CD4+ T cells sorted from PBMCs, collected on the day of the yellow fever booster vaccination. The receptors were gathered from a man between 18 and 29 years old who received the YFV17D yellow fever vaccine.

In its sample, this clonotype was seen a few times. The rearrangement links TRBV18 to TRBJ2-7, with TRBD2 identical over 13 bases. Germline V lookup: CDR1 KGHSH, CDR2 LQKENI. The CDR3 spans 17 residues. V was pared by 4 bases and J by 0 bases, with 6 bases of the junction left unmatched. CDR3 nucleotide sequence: TGTGCCAGCTCACAAGGACTAGCGGGGGCCCACTCCTACGAGCAGTACTTC. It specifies CASSQGLAGAHSYEQYF.

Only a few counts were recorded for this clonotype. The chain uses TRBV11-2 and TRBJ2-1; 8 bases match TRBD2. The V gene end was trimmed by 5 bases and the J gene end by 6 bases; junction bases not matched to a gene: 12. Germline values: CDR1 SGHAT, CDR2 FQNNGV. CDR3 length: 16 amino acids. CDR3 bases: TGTGCCAGCAGCGACCCCCGGGGGGGCCTCGCCAATGAGCAGTTCTTC. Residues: CASSDPRGGLANEQFF.

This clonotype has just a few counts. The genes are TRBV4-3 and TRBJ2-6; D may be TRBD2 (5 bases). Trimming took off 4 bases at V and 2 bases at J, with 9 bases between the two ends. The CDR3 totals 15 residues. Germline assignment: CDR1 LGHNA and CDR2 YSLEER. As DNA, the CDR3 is TGCGCCAGCAGCCTTGGACTCGCTGGGGCCAACGTCCTGACTTTC. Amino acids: CASSLGLAGANVLTF.

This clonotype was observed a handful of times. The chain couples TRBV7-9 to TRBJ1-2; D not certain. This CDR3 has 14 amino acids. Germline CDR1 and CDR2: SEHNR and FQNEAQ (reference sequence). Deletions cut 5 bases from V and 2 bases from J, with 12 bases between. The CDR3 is CASSQSNQNYGYTF. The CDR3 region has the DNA TGTGCCAGCAGCCAATCAAATCAGAACTATGGCTACACCTTC.

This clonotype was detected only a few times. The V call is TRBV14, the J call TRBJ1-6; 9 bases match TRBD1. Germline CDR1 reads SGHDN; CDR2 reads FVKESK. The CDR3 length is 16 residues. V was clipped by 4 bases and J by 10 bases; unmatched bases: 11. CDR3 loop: CASSPGTGTLGSPLHF. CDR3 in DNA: TGTGCCAGCAGCCCCGGGACAGGGACGCTAGGATCACCCCTCCACTTT. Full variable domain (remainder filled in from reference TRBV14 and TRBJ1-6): EAGVTQFPSHSVIEKGQTVTLRCDPISGHDNLYWYRRVMGKEIKFLLHFVKESKQDESGMPNNRFLAERTGGTYSTLKVQPAELEDSGVYFCASSPGTGTLGSPLHFGNGTRLTVT.

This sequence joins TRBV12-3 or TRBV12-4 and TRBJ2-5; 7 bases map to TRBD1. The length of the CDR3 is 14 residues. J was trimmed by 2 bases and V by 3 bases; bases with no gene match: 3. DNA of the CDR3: TGTGCCAGCAGTTTGGGACAGATACAAGAGACCCAGTACTTC. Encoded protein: CASSLGQIQETQYF.

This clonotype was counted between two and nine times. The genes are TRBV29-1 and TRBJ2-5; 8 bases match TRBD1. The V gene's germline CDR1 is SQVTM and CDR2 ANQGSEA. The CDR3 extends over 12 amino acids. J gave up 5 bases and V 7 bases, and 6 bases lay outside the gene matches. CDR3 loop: CSGGTGGETQYF. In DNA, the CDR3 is TGCAGCGGGGGGACAGGAGGGGAGACCCAGTACTTC.

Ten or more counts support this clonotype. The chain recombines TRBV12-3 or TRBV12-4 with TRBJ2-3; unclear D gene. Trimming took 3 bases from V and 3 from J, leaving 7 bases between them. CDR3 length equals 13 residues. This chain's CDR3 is CASSFNPTDTQYF. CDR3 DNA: TGTGCCAGCAGTTTTAACCCTACAGATACGCAGTATTTT.

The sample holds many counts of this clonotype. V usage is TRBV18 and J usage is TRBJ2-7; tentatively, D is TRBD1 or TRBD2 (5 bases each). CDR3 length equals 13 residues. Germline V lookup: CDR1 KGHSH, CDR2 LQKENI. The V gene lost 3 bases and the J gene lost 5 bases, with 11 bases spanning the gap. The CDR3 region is CASSPTGTHEQYV. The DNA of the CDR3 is TGTGCCAGCTCACCCACTGGGACCCACGAGCAGTACGTC.

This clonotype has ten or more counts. CDR3 sequence (DNA): TGTGCCAGCAGCATCGACATCACAGATACGCAGTATTTT. Translated, it gives CASSIDITDTQYF. The rearrangement joins TRBV9 to TRBJ2-3, with D hard to call. Germline lookup yields CDR1 SGDLS and CDR2 YYNGEE. With 4 bases removed from V and 2 bases from J, the gap between germline ends came to 8 bases. The CDR3 runs 13 residues.

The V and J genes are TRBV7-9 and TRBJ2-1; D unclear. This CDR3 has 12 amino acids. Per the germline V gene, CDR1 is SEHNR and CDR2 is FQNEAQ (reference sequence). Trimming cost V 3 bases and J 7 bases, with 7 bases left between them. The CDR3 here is CASSFLPNEQFF. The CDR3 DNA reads TGTGCCAGCAGCTTCCTTCCTAATGAGCAGTTCTTC.

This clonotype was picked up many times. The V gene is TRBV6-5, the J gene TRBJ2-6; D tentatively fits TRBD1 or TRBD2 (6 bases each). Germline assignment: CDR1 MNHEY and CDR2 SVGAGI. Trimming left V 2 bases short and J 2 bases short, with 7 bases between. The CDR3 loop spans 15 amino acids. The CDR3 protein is CASSYGGPGANVLTF. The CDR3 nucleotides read TGTGCCAGCAGTTACGGGGGGCCTGGGGCCAACGTCCTGACTTTC.

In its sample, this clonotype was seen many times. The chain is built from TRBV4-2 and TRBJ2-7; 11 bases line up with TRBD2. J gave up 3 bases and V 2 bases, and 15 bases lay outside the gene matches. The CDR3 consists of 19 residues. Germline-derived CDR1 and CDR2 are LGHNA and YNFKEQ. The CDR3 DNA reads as TGTGCCAGCAGCCAAATCGGGGGTGGCAGGACTAGCGGGTACTACGAGCAGTACTTC. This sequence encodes CASSQIGGGRTSGYYEQYF.

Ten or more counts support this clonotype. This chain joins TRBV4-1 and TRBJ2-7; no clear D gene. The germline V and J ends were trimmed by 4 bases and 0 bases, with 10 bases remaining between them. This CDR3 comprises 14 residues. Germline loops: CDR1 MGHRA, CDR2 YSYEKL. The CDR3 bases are TGCGCCAGCAGCCGAGGAGCGAGCTCCTACGAGCAGTACTTC. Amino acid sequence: CASSRGASSYEQYF.

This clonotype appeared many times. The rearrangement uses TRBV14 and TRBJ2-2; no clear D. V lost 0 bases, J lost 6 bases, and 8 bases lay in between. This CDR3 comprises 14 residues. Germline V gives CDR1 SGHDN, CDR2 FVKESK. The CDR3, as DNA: TGTGCCAGCAGCCAAGATCTAGTGGCCGGGGAGCTGTTTTTT. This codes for CASSQDLVAGELFF.

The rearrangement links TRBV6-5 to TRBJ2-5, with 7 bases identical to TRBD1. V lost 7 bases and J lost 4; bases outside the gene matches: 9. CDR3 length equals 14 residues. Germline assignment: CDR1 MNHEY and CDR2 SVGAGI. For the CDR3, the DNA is TGTGCCAGCATCGCGACAGGGTCTCGAGAGACCCAGTACTTC. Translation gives CASIATGSRETQYF.

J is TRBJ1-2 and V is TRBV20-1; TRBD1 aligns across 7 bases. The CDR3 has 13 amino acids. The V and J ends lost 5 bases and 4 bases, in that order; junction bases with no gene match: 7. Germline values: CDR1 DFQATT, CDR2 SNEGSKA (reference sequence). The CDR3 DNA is TGCAGTGCTGGGGGGGACAGACTCTATGGCTACACCTTC. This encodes CSAGGDRLYGYTF.

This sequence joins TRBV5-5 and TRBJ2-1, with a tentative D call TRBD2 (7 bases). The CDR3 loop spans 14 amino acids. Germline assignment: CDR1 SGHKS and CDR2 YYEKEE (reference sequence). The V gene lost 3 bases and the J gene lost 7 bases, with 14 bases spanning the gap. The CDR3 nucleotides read TGTGCCAGCAGCTCCCTAGGGGGGGATAATGAGCAGTTCTTC. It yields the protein CASSSLGGDNEQFF.

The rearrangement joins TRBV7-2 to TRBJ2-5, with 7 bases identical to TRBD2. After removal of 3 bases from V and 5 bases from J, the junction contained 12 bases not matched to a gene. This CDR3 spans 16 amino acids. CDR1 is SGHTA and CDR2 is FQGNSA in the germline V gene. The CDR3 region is CASSLGRLSGTETQYF. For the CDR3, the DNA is TGTGCCAGCAGCTTGGGACGACTAAGCGGGACCGAGACCCAGTACTTC. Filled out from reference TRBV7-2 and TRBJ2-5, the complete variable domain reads GAGVSQSPSNKVTEKGKDVELRCDPISGHTALYWYRQSLGQGLEFLIYFQGNSAPDKSGLPSDRFSAERTGGSVSTLTIQRTQQEDSAVYLCASSLGRLSGTETQYFGPGTRLLVL.

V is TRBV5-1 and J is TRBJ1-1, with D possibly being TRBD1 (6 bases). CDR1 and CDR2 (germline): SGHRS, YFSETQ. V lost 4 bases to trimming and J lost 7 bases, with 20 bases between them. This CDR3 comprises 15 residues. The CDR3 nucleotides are TGCGCCAGCAGCGGATGGCCGGGGGGCTCGGGTGAAGCTTTCTTT. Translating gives CASSGWPGGSGEAFF.

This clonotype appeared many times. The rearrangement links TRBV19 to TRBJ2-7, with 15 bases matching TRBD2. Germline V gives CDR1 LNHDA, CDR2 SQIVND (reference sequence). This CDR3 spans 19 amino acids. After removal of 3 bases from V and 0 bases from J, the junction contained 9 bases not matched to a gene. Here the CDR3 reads CASSIARPGLAGGSYEQYF. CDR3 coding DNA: TGTGCCAGTAGTATTGCTCGGCCGGGACTAGCGGGGGGCTCCTACGAGCAGTACTTC.

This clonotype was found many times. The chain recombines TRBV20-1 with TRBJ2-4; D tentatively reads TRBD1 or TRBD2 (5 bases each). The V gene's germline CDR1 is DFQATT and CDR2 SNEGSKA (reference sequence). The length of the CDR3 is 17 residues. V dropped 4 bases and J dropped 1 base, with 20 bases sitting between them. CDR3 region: CSAIAQSGRAAKNIQYF. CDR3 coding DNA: TGCAGTGCTATCGCACAGTCGGGACGGGCGGCCAAAAACATTCAGTACTTC.

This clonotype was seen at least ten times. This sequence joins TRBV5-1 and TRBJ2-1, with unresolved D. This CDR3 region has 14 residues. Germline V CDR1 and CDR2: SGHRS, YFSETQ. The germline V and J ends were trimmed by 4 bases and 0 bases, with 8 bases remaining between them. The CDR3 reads CASSLASSYNEQFF. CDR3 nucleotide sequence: TGCGCCAGCAGCCTCGCGAGCTCCTACAATGAGCAGTTCTTC. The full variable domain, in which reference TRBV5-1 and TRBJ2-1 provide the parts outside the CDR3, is KAGVTQTPRYLIKTRGQQVTLSCSPISGHRSVSWYQQTPGQGLQFLFEYFSETQRNKGNFPGRFSGRQFSNSRSEMNVSTLELGDSALYLCASSLASSYNEQFFGPGTRLTVL.

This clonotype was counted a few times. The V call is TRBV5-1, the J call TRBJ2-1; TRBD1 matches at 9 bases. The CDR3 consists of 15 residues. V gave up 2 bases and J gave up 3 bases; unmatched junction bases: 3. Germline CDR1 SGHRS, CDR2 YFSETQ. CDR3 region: CASSFPGQGYNEQFF. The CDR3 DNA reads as TGCGCCAGCAGCTTCCCGGGACAGGGCTACAATGAGCAGTTCTTC.

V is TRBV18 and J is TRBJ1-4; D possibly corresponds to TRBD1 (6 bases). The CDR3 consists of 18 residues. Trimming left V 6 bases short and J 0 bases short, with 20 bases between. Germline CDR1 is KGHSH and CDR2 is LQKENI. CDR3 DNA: TGTGCCAGCTCCCGACGCAGGACAGCCGATGCAACTAATGAAAAACTGTTTTTT. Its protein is CASSRRRTADATNEKLFF. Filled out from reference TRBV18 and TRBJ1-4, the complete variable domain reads NAGVMQNPRHLVRRRGQEARLRCSPMKGHSHVYWYRQLPEEGLKFMVYLQKENIIDESGMPKERFSAEFPKEGPSILRIQQVVRGDSAAYFCASSRRRTADATNEKLFFGSGTQLSVL.

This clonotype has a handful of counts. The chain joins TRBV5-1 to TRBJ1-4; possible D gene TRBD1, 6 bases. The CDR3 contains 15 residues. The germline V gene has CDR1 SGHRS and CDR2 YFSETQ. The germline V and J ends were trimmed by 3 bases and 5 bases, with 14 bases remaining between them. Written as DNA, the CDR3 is TGCGCCAGCAGCTCCCGGACAGATTCCAATGAAAAACTGTTTTTT. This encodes CASSSRTDSNEKLFF.